The 31 T cell receptor beta chains listed next were all sequenced from one sample in a study of blood T cell repertoires in COVID-19. Assay used: immunoSEQ multiplex PCR; TCRdb lists only in-frame clones, some missing. Of tens of thousands of clones detected, 75% to 90% appear once; the ten largest clones hold roughly 15%. The sequenced material came from peripheral blood. The source of these receptors is a male donor with acute or convalescent COVID-19.

The chain uses TRBV20-1 and TRBJ2-2; no reliable D call. Germline lookup yields CDR1 DFQATT and CDR2 SNEGSKA (reference sequence). V was cut by 3 bases and J by 1 base, with 12 bases left in between. There are 15 residues in the CDR3. The CDR3 coding sequence is TGCAGTGCTAGTGTTTCTGTCCTGAACACCGGGGAGCTGTTTTTT. Amino acid sequence: CSASVSVLNTGELFF.

This sequence joins TRBV3-1 (or the pseudogene TRBV3-2) and TRBJ2-1, with D perhaps TRBD2 (5 bases). The CDR3 totals 13 residues. Germline CDR1 reads LGHDT; CDR2 reads YNNKEL (reference sequence). Trimming left V 2 bases short and J 8 bases short, with 10 bases between. The CDR3: CASSQLGSDEQFF. The CDR3 DNA is TGTGCCAGCAGCCAACTAGGGAGCGATGAGCAGTTCTTC.

The genes are TRBV19 and TRBJ1-2; 7 bases match TRBD1. Germline trimming cut 5 bases from V and 4 bases from J; bases unmatched to any gene: 7. Germline V gene sequence: CDR1 LNHDA, CDR2 SQIVND (reference sequence). CDR3 length: 14 amino acids. The CDR3 protein is CASSDGQAPYGYTF. The CDR3 bases are TGTGCCAGTAGTGACGGACAGGCACCCTATGGCTACACCTTC.

The chain employs TRBV19 and TRBJ2-1; 8 bases fit TRBD2. The CDR3 loop spans 17 amino acids. The V segment lost 6 bases and the J segment 4 bases; nucleotides outside the gene matches: 14. Germline values: CDR1 LNHDA, CDR2 SQIVND (reference sequence). The CDR3 spells CASSLRSGGRGYNEQFF. As DNA, the CDR3 is TGTGCCAGTAGCCTTAGAAGCGGGGGCCGAGGATACAATGAGCAGTTCTTC. Filled out from reference TRBV19 and TRBJ2-1, the complete variable domain reads DGGITQSPKYLFRKEGQNVTLSCEQNLNHDAMYWYRQDPGQGLRLIYYSQIVNDFQKGDIAEGYSVSREKKESFPLTVTSAQKNPTAFYLCASSLRSGGRGYNEQFFGPGTRLTVL.

This chain joins TRBV2 and TRBJ2-3; 9 nucleotides match TRBD1. This CDR3 is 14 amino acids long. Trimming took 3 bases from V and 4 from J; bases not matched to a gene: 2. CDR1 and CDR2 from the germline V gene are SNHLY and FYNNEI. The CDR3 coding sequence is TGTGCCAGCAGTGAGGACAGGGGTTCAGATACGCAGTATTTT. The encoded protein is CASSEDRGSDTQYF.

The rearrangement joins TRBV27 to TRBJ2-7, with D maybe TRBD2 (7 bases). This CDR3 is built from 14 residues. The V gene's germline CDR1 is MNHEY and CDR2 SMNVEV (reference sequence). V was trimmed by 5 bases and J by 6 bases, leaving 17 bases between them. The CDR3 DNA sequence: TGTGCCAGCAGTCCCCAGGGAGGGGGGGGCGAGCAGTACTTC. This encodes CASSPQGGGGEQYF.

This clone was observed a few times. This sequence joins TRBV19 and TRBJ2-2, with D perhaps TRBD1 (6 bases). Trimming pared 9 bases from V and 0 bases from J, leaving 14 bases between. CDR1 is LNHDA and CDR2 is SQIVND in the germline V gene (reference sequence). The CDR3 runs to 15 residues. The chain's CDR3 is CASSLQGTNTGELFF. Written as DNA, the CDR3 is TGTGCCAGCTCATTACAGGGAACGAACACCGGGGAGCTGTTTTTT. The full variable domain, with the rest looked up from reference TRBV19 and TRBJ2-2, is DGGITQSPKYLFRKEGQNVTLSCEQNLNHDAMYWYRQDPGQGLRLIYYSQIVNDFQKGDIAEGYSVSREKKESFPLTVTSAQKNPTAFYLCASSLQGTNTGELFFGEGSRLTVL.

This sequence joins TRBV3-1 (or the pseudogene TRBV3-2) and TRBJ1-1; a weak D match, TRBD1 (5 bases). The V and J ends lost 4 bases and 4 bases respectively, with 13 bases between them. The CDR3 extends over 14 amino acids. CDR1 is LGHDT and CDR2 is YNNKEL in the germline V gene (reference sequence). This chain's CDR3 is CASSPQGITTEAFF. The CDR3 nucleotides read TGTGCCAGCAGCCCGCAGGGTATAACCACTGAAGCTTTCTTT.

This CDR3 is CAWSVGGRVTEAFF. The CDR3 nucleotides read TGTGCCTGGAGTGTGGGGGGAAGGGTCACTGAAGCTTTCTTT. V usage is TRBV30 and J usage is TRBJ1-1; D is possibly TRBD1 (5 bases). Per germline, CDR1 GTSNPN and CDR2 SVGIG (reference sequence). The CDR3 runs 14 residues. Trimming stripped 0 bases from V and 4 bases from J, with 12 bases between. Filled out from reference TRBV30 and TRBJ1-1, the complete variable domain reads SQTIHQWPATLVQPVGSPLSLECTVEGTSNPNLYWYRQAAGRGLQLLFYSVGIGQISSEVPQNLSASRPQDRQFILSSKKLLLSDSGFYLCAWSVGGRVTEAFFGQGTRLTVV.

This sequence joins TRBV19 and TRBJ1-2; 7 positions agree with TRBD1. The CDR3 runs 14 residues. Germline trimming cut 4 bases from V and 6 bases from J; bases unmatched to any gene: 8. The V gene's germline CDR1 is LNHDA and CDR2 SQIVND (reference sequence). The CDR3 protein is CASSTTGPGNGYTF. CDR3 coding DNA: TGTGCCAGTAGTACGACAGGGCCTGGAAATGGCTACACCTTC.

This clone was detected a few times. J is TRBJ1-1 and V is TRBV6-1; weak D call: TRBD1 (6 bases). The CDR3 is 17 amino acids. V lost 3 bases, J lost 0 bases, and 17 bases lay in between. Germline V gives CDR1 MNHNS, CDR2 SASEGT. CDR3 sequence reads: CASSETPGGAMNTEAFF. The CDR3 coding sequence is TGTGCCAGCAGTGAGACCCCCGGGGGGGCCATGAACACTGAAGCTTTCTTT.

A note on this clone: The conserved phenylalanine or tryptophan normally closing the CDR3 is absent here, so this likely arose from a read error. It is unclear where the CDR3 begins or ends on the DNA, so no DNA is shown, and the CDR3 is as TCRdb lists it. The rearrangement links TRBV6-1 to TRBJ1-2. CDR1 and CDR2 from the germline V gene are MNHNS and SASEGT. A total of 13 residues make up the CDR3, ends included. The CDR3 region is CASSEALRPWEGE.

The CDR3 bases are TGTGCCATCAGTCCGGGACAGGGAACGGCTGGGGCCAACGTCCTGACTTTC. Translation gives CAISPGQGTAGANVLTF. V gene TRBV10-3 combines with J gene TRBJ2-6, with TRBD1 identical over 9 bases. The trim removed 5 bases at V and 2 bases at J, leaving 7 bases unmatched. The CDR3 totals 17 residues. CDR1 and CDR2 (germline): ENHRY, SYGVKD.

The V and J genes are TRBV18 and TRBJ2-5; D call uncertain. Germline values: CDR1 KGHSH, CDR2 LQKENI. CDR3 length: 14 amino acids. Deletions cut 0 bases from V and 2 bases from J, with 7 bases between. The CDR3 DNA sequence: TGTGCCAGCTCACCACCCAACACACAAGAGACCCAGTACTTC. Translating gives CASSPPNTQETQYF. The full variable domain, in which reference TRBV18 and TRBJ2-5 provide the parts outside the CDR3, is NAGVMQNPRHLVRRRGQEARLRCSPMKGHSHVYWYRQLPEEGLKFMVYLQKENIIDESGMPKERFSAEFPKEGPSILRIQQVVRGDSAAYFCASSPPNTQETQYFGPGTRLLVL.

The chain uses TRBV7-2 and TRBJ2-3, with 13 nucleotides matching TRBD2. Trimming removed 1 base from V and 3 bases from J; junction bases left unmatched: 7. This CDR3 has 18 residues. Germline-derived CDR1 and CDR2 are SGHTA and FQGNSA. This CDR3 reads CASSLVILAGGPTDTQYF. In nucleotides, the CDR3 is TGTGCCAGCAGCTTAGTGATACTAGCGGGGGGGCCTACAGATACGCAGTATTTT.

The genes are TRBV11-3 and TRBJ2-1; 9 bases fit TRBD1. CDR3 length equals 15 residues. Germline-derived CDR1 and CDR2 are SGHNT and YENEEA. The V segment lost 2 bases and the J segment 6 bases; nucleotides outside the gene matches: 5. CDR3 residues: CASSLKGQGGNEQFF. Here the CDR3 DNA reads TGTGCCAGCAGCTTAAAGGGACAGGGAGGCAATGAGCAGTTCTTC.

V gene TRBV28 combines with J gene TRBJ1-4, with a tentative D call TRBD1 (6 bases). The germline V gene has CDR1 MDHEN and CDR2 SYDVKM. The CDR3 consists of 14 residues. V was pared by 2 bases and J by 7 bases, with 11 bases between. In nucleotides, the CDR3 is TGTGCCAGCAGTTTAGGGGGGGCGAGTGAAAAACTGTTTTTT. It specifies CASSLGGASEKLFF.

The rearrangement joins TRBV19 to TRBJ1-6; TRBD1 matches 9 bases. This CDR3 spans 14 amino acids. Unmatched junction bases numbered 4, after V lost 6 bases and J lost 7 bases. Per the germline V gene, CDR1 is LNHDA and CDR2 is SQIVND (reference sequence). DNA for the CDR3: TGTGCCAGTAGCCGGGACAGGGAGAATTCACCCCTCCACTTT. This gives the protein CASSRDRENSPLHF.

This clone turned up a few times. The J gene is TRBJ1-1, the V gene TRBV4-2; D is ambiguous. CDR3 length equals 17 residues. V shed 0 bases and J shed 0 bases, with 14 bases lying between them. Looked up from germline, CDR1 is LGHNA and CDR2 is YNFKEQ. CDR3 in amino acids: CASSQDPGPEMNTEAFF. The DNA of the CDR3 is TGTGCCAGCAGCCAAGACCCGGGTCCGGAGATGAACACTGAAGCTTTCTTT.

The chain joins TRBV7-2 to TRBJ1-3; D is ambiguous. The CDR3 is 15 residues long. The ends were cut back, 3 bases at V and 0 bases at J, with 9 bases in the middle. Germline loops: CDR1 SGHTA, CDR2 FQGNSA. The CDR3 loop is CASSFKPNSGNTIYF. The CDR3 coding sequence is TGTGCCAGCAGCTTTAAGCCAAACTCTGGAAACACCATATATTTT.

This clone has more than one count but fewer than ten. V and J are TRBV27 and TRBJ2-1; TRBD1 matches at 12 bases. The V gene's germline CDR1 is MNHEY and CDR2 SMNVEV (reference sequence). V trimming: 5 bases; J trimming: 8 bases; junction bases outside the gene matches: 10. The CDR3 totals 16 residues. CDR3 loop: CASSQFRDRGRHEQFF. CDR3 sequence (DNA): TGTGCCAGCAGTCAATTCCGGGACAGGGGGCGACATGAGCAGTTCTTC.

J is TRBJ2-5 and V is TRBV5-1, with D maybe TRBD1 (6 bases). With 0 bases removed from V and 1 base from J, the gap between germline ends came to 7 bases. CDR1 is SGHRS and CDR2 is YFSETQ in the germline V gene. The CDR3 contains 14 residues. CDR3 protein: CASSLETGQETQYF. The CDR3 DNA is TGCGCCAGCAGCTTGGAGACAGGCCAAGAGACCCAGTACTTC.

The rearrangement links TRBV18 to TRBJ2-7; 8 bases line up with TRBD1. The ends lost 6 bases at V and 3 bases at J; junction bases unmatched: 7. The CDR3 length is 14 residues. The germline gives CDR1 KGHSH, CDR2 LQKENI. The CDR3 protein is CASSRQGSDYEQYF. The CDR3 nucleotides are TGTGCCAGCTCCCGACAGGGGTCCGACTACGAGCAGTACTTC.

CDR3 coding DNA: TGTGCCATCAGTTACCTACAGGGAAACGGCGAGCAGTACTTC. Protein product: CAISYLQGNGEQYF. This chain links TRBV10-3 with TRBJ2-7; a weak D match, TRBD1 (6 bases). The CDR3 length is 14 residues. CDR1 ENHRY and CDR2 SYGVKD come from the germline V gene. V lost 5 bases, J lost 6 bases, and 17 bases lay in between.

The V call is TRBV12-3 or TRBV12-4, the J call TRBJ1-6; D gene uncertain. The CDR3 is 13 amino acids. V was pared by 3 bases and J by 8 bases, with 8 bases between. The CDR3: CASSLLPDSPLHF. The DNA of the CDR3 is TGTGCCAGCAGTTTGCTCCCAGATTCACCCCTCCACTTT.

This clone was seen a single time. V and J are TRBV5-4 and TRBJ1-1, with a weak D call TRBD1 (5 bases). Germline-derived CDR1 and CDR2 are SGHNT and YYREEE (reference sequence). Trimming shortened V by 3 bases and J by 1 base, and 10 bases separated the two germline ends. This CDR3 has 14 amino acids. CDR3 sequence (DNA): TGTGCCAGCAGCTCCTACGACAGGAACACTGAAGCTTTCTTT. This translates into CASSSYDRNTEAFF.

The gene calls are TRBV7-3 and TRBJ2-1, with D possibly being TRBD2 (5 bases). The V end lost 3 bases, the J end lost 3 bases, and 12 bases lay between the germline ends. CDR1 is SGHTA, CDR2 FQGTGA, per germline. The CDR3 sequence is 15 residues long. CDR3 residues: CASSLAGDDYNEQFF. The CDR3 bases are TGTGCCAGCAGCTTGGCGGGTGATGACTACAATGAGCAGTTCTTC.

The chain recombines TRBV20-1 with TRBJ2-3; D is possibly TRBD1 (5 bases). Trimming shortened V by 3 bases and J by 1 base, and 11 bases separated the two germline ends. The CDR3 totals 14 residues. Germline V gene data show CDR1 as DFQATT and CDR2 as SNEGSKA (reference sequence). In DNA, the CDR3 is TGCAGTGCTAGTGGCAGGGCGGGCACAGATACGCAGTATTTT. Translated, it gives CSASGRAGTDTQYF.

This chain joins TRBV18 and TRBJ2-3, with 9 bases matching TRBD2. After removal of 8 bases from V and 2 bases from J, the junction contained 5 bases not matched to a gene. Per germline, CDR1 KGHSH and CDR2 LQKENI. CDR3 length equals 14 residues. Written as DNA, the CDR3 is TGTGCCAGCAAAGCGGGGGGTGCCACAGATACGCAGTATTTT. It is translated as CASKAGGATDTQYF.

Only a few counts were recorded for this clone. V and J are TRBV5-1 and TRBJ1-6; 9 bases align to TRBD1. Germline assignment: CDR1 SGHRS and CDR2 YFSETQ. The CDR3 is 14 amino acids. The V segment lost 2 bases and the J segment 7 bases; nucleotides outside the gene matches: 1. CDR3 protein: CASSLGTGNSPLHF. CDR3 nucleotide sequence: TGCGCCAGCAGCTTAGGGACAGGGAATTCACCCCTCCACTTT.

J is TRBJ1-1 and V is TRBV5-1; D may be TRBD1 (5 bases). Germline V gene sequence: CDR1 SGHRS, CDR2 YFSETQ. V gave up 0 bases and J gave up 5 bases, with 11 bases separating them. CDR3 length: 14 residues. CDR3 nucleotide sequence: TGCGCCAGCAGCTTGGCCAGGGAGGGGACTGAAGCTTTCTTT. Residues: CASSLAREGTEAFF.